This T cell receptor (beta chain) emerged from a study of cytomegalovirus exposure and HLA in healthy donors. Study summary: The Caucasian-associated ancestry cluster contained 65% to 85% of the approximately 390 genotyped donors.

A remark on this clone: Its antigen is currently unknown.

The V gene end was trimmed by 5 bases and the J gene end by 5 bases; junction bases not matched to a gene: 16. Germline V gene data show CDR1 as MDHEN and CDR2 as SYDVKM. The CDR3 is 18 amino acids. With 60 Vbeta and 13 Jbeta primers, the PCR was carried out. Repertoires were generated with immunoSEQ multiplex PCR, while TCRdb's copy carries only in-frame clones and drops some. The sample contains more than 95,000 clones, around 82% of which appear only once. Findings of the study overall: Reportedly, a later analysis found an Asian-associated ancestry cluster had fewer N-insertions than the roughly 670-donor mean.

The sequenced sample consisted of PBMCs. This sequence joins TRBV28 and TRBJ2-5; 11 bases map to TRBD2. The clonotype originates from a female donor in good health and CMV-seronegative. This CDR3 is CASSHPLAGGRVSETQYF. The CDR3 nucleotides are TGTGCCAGCAGTCACCCCTTAGCGGGAGGGCGCGTCTCGGAGACCCAGTACTTC.